The source of this TCR beta chain is a study of T cells in tumors after PD-1 blockade. Regarding the study as a whole: After therapy, most expanded exhausted CD8+ clones were absent pre-treatment, suggesting clonal replacement.

Some clones are missing from TCRdb's copy, which holds only in-frame ones; the method was immunoSEQ multiplex PCR. The sample includes about 15,000 clones, about 67% of them seen just once. Before and after PD-1 blockade, biopsies were collected from the same primary tumor site. On average, squamous cell carcinoma was sampled 31 days after treatment began. The V and J ends lost 0 bases and 7 bases respectively, with 11 bases between them. CDR3 length: 13 amino acids. Germline CDR1 is SGDLS and CDR2 is YYNGEE. This clone was counted once. No antigen is known for it. The sequence was obtained from a human donor with cutaneous squamous cell carcinoma. The chain is built from TRBV9 and TRBJ2-7; D may be TRBD2 (5 bases). Sequenced material: tumor tissue, taken after anti-PD-1 treatment. CDR3 loop: CASSVGGAREQYF. The CDR3 nucleotides read TGTGCCAGCAGCGTAGGGGGAGCACGGGAGCAGTACTTC.